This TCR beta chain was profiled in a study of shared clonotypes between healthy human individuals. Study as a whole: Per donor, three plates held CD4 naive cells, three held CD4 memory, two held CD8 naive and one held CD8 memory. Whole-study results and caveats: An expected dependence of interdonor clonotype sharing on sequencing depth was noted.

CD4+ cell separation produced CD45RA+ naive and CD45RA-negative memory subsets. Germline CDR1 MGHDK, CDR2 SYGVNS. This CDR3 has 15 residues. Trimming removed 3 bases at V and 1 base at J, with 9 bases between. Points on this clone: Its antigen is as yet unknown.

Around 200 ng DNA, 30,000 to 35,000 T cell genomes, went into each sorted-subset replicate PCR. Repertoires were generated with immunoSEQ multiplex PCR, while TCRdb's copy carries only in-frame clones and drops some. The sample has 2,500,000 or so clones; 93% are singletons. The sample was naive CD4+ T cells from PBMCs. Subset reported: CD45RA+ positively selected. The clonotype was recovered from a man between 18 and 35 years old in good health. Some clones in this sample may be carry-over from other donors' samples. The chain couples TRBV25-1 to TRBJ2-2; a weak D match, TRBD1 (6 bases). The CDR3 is CASSDYRENTGELFF. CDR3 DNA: TGTGCCAGCAGTGATTACAGGGAGAACACCGGGGAGCTGTTTTTT.